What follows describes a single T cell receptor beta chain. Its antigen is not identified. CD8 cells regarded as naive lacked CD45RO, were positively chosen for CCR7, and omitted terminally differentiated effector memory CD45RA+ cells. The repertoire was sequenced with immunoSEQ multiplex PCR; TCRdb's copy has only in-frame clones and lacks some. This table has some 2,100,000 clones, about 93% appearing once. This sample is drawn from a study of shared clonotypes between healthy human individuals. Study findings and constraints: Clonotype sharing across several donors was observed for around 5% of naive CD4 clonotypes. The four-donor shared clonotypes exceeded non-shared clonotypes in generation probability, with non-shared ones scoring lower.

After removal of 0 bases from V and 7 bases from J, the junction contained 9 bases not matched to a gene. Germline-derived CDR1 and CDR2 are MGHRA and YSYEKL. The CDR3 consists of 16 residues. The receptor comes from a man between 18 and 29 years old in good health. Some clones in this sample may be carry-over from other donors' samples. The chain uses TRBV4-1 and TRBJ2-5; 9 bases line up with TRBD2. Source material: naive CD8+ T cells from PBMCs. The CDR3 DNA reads TGCGCCAGCAGCCAAGACCTGACTAGCGGAGGGGGGACCCAGTACTTC. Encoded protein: CASSQDLTSGGGTQYF.